This TCR beta chain was identified during a study of blood T cell repertoires in COVID-19. How the authors handled the data: Amplification from reference gene primers served as the basis for estimated nucleated cell counts. Clones were sequenced by immunoSEQ multiplex PCR, and TCRdb holds only the in-frame ones, with some missing. V, J and clone size were drawn from that table, and D and trimming were deduced from the DNA. This sample has roughly 200,000 clones; 88% occur once, and the top ten carry roughly 6.2%. The specimen was peripheral blood. The receptor comes from a middle-aged woman who had recovered from COVID-19.

CDR3 protein: CASSIRRSVYGYTF. The CDR3 region has the DNA TGTGCCAGTAGCATAAGGAGGTCAGTCTATGGCTACACCTTC. The chain couples TRBV19 to TRBJ1-2; D is unclear. From germline, CDR1 is LNHDA and CDR2 SQIVND (reference sequence). V gave up 6 bases and J gave up 4 bases, with 15 bases separating them. CDR3 size: 14 residues. Complete variable domain (other parts from reference TRBV19 and TRBJ1-2): DGGITQSPKYLFRKEGQNVTLSCEQNLNHDAMYWYRQDPGQGLRLIYYSQIVNDFQKGDIAEGYSVSREKKESFPLTVTSAQKNPTAFYLCASSIRRSVYGYTFGSGTRLTVV.